A selection of T cell receptor beta chains follows, all from one sample in a study of blood T cell repertoires in COVID-19. Sequencing used immunoSEQ multiplex PCR; TCRdb keeps in-frame clones, though not all of them. This sample has 450,000 to 500,000 clones, with approximately 85% found just once. Sequenced input: peripheral blood. The source is a human donor in a cohort sampled during active COVID-19. CDR3s include the opening cysteine and the closing phenylalanine or tryptophan. A D gene is named only where the DNA matches it firmly. Clone size appears in some rows only: once, few, many, or a class for an expanded clone.

J | size | V | D | CDR3 | DNA
TRBJ2-5 | - | TRBV7-9 | - | CASSLTGSTIETQYF | TGTGCCAGCAGCTTAACAGGGTCCACAATAGAGACCCAGTACTTC
TRBJ1-2 | - | TRBV7-9 | - | CASSSDGEAYGYTF | TGTGCCAGCAGTTCGGACGGGGAGGCCTATGGCTACACCTTC
TRBJ2-5 | - | TRBV21-1 | - | CASSKDSQETQYF | TGTGCCAGCAGCAAAGACAGTCAAGAGACCCAGTACTTC
TRBJ1-3 | - | TRBV6-2/TRBV6-3 | - | CASSTRQGGNTIYF | TGTGCCAGCAGTACCCGCCAGGGAGGAAACACCATATATTTT
TRBJ1-5 | - | TRBV19 | - | CASSIDRGPQHF | TGTGCCAGTAGTATAGACAGGGGGCCCCAGCATTTT
TRBJ2-3 | - | TRBV5-4 | TRBD1 | CASSLGDRGTDTQYF | TGTGCCAGCAGCTTGGGTGACAGGGGTACAGATACGCAGTATTTT
TRBJ1-1 | - | TRBV6-1 | - | CASSERWPGRGNTEAFF | TGTGCCAGCAGTGAAAGGTGGCCGGGTCGAGGGAACACTGAAGCTTTCTTT
TRBJ2-5 | - | TRBV2 | TRBD1 | CASSTSILWTGGETQYF | TGTGCCAGCAGTACATCAATTCTTTGGACAGGGGGGGAGACCCAGTACTTC
TRBJ2-6 | - | TRBV16 | - | CASTSLGSGANVLTF | TGTGCCAGCACCTCTCTCGGCTCTGGGGCCAACGTCCTGACTTTC
TRBJ2-5 | once | TRBV29-1 | - | CSGARFTREETQYF | TGCAGCGGCGCTAGATTCACGAGGGAAGAGACCCAGTACTTC
TRBJ2-7 | once | TRBV4-2 | - | CASSRQGEQYF | TGTGCCAGCAGCCGGCAGGGCGAGCAGTACTTC
TRBJ1-3 | - | TRBV2 | - | CASSDYSSGNTIYF | TGTGCCAGCAGTGACTACAGCTCTGGAAACACCATATATTTT
TRBJ1-3 | - | TRBV24-1 | - | CATSDLRFWSSGNTIYF | TGTGCCACCAGTGATTTGAGGTTTTGGAGCTCTGGAAACACCATATATTTT
TRBJ2-1 | - | TRBV5-1 | TRBD2 | CASSFLAGGPGEQFF | TGCGCCAGCAGCTTTCTAGCGGGAGGGCCGGGTGAGCAGTTCTTC
TRBJ1-2 | - | TRBV6-5 | - | CASSYSGRGRSYTF | TGTGCCAGCAGTTACTCGGGCAGGGGCAGGAGCTACACCTTC
TRBJ1-5 | - | TRBV5-8 | - | CASSLGGWPQHF | TGTGCCAGCAGCTTGGGCGGTTGGCCCCAGCATTTT
TRBJ1-1 | - | TRBV5-1 | - | CASKSDRWNTEAFF | TGCGCCAGCAAATCCGACAGATGGAACACTGAAGCTTTCTTT
TRBJ1-1 | - | TRBV2 | - | CASSVVEAFF | TGTGCCAGCAGTGTCGTTGAAGCTTTCTTT
TRBJ2-6 | - | TRBV18 | TRBD2 | CASSPRSSGSTGANVLTF | TGTGCCAGCTCCCCTAGGTCTAGCGGGAGTACTGGGGCCAACGTCCTGACTTTC
TRBJ1-1 | - | TRBV28 | TRBD1 | CASKLGTGGNTEAFF | TGTGCCAGCAAACTAGGGACAGGGGGAAACACTGAAGCTTTCTTT
TRBJ2-2 | - | TRBV3-1/TRBV3-2 | - | CASSPLTGVANTGELFF | TGTGCCAGCAGCCCCCTGACAGGAGTTGCGAACACCGGGGAGCTGTTTTTT
TRBJ2-3 | - | TRBV18 | TRBD1 | CASSPRGQAGTDTQYF | TGTGCCAGCTCACCACGGGGACAGGCGGGAACAGATACGCAGTATTTT
TRBJ2-3 | - | TRBV6-5 | TRBD2 | CASRTSGTSTDTQYF | TGTGCCAGCAGAACTAGCGGGACTAGCACAGATACGCAGTATTTT
TRBJ2-7 | - | TRBV29-1 | TRBD1 | CSVRGWAGGSSDEQYF | TGCAGCGTTAGGGGATGGGCAGGGGGCTCTTCGGACGAGCAGTACTTC
TRBJ1-5 | - | TRBV5-6 | TRBD1 | CASSLRDRGGGQPQHF | TGTGCCAGCAGCTTACGGGACAGGGGCGGAGGACAGCCCCAGCATTTT
TRBJ2-3 | - | TRBV5-1 | TRBD1 | CASRPRTGGRDTQYF | TGCGCCAGCAGGCCCCGGACAGGGGGCAGGGATACGCAGTATTTT